This TCR beta chain stems from a study of CD8+ T cells in alopecia areata. Broader study findings: Patients shared TCRs less clearly than mice did, possibly owing to HLA.

Alopecia areata patients provided lesional scalp punch biopsies and peripheral blood, both collected for the study. Worth noting for this clone: Antigen: not known.

In each case, RNA was isolated and then reverse transcribed into cDNA as the sequencing template. Assay used: immunoSEQ multiplex PCR; TCRdb lists only in-frame clones, some missing. The data show around 160,000 clones, 45% to 60% seen once. Germline V gives CDR1 MNHEY, CDR2 SMNVEV (reference sequence). The CDR3 extends over 17 amino acids. Germline trimming cut 5 bases from V and 4 bases from J; bases unmatched to any gene: 8. The sequence was collected from a human donor with alopecia areata. J is TRBJ2-3 and V is TRBV27; 14 bases agree with TRBD2. The sample consisted of CD4+ T cells sorted from blood. CDR3 bases: TGTGCCAGCAGTATCCGATTGACTAGCGGGAGGGCAGATACGCAGTATTTT. This sequence encodes CASSIRLTSGRADTQYF.